This T cell receptor beta chain appears in the sequencing data of a study of blood T cells in healthy people across ages. Of note for this clonotype: Antigen unknown. A much larger clone is a single base away; this may be a read error.

The CDR3 sequence is 12 residues long. The germline CDR1 and CDR2 sequences are MNHEY and SMNVEV (reference sequence). V dropped 6 bases and J dropped 3 bases, with 8 bases sitting between them. A second PCR, run for 7 to 11 cycles, used a sample-barcoded 5' primer plus a J-beta primer mix. TCRdb reanalysed the 5' RACE reads using MiXCR and keeps one entry per CDR3 protein. The sample lists some 1.7 million distinct CDR3 sequences; about 30% were seen once. Each donor's blood draw was around 9.2 milliliters of peripheral blood. A minimum of 5.5 micrograms of total RNA was extracted per sample. Findings and caveats of the study: No one knew whether donors had CMV, which possibly confounded expanded clonotype changes. It was not possible, with unsorted PBMCs, to conclusively compare naive and antigen-experienced cells.

Sequencing used blood. V and J are TRBV27 and TRBJ1-2; no reliable D call. This clonotype originated in a woman aged 25-40 years in good health. The CDR3 is CASSHGDYGYTF. CDR3 sequence (DNA): TGTGCCAGCAGCCACGGGGACTATGGCTACACCTTC.